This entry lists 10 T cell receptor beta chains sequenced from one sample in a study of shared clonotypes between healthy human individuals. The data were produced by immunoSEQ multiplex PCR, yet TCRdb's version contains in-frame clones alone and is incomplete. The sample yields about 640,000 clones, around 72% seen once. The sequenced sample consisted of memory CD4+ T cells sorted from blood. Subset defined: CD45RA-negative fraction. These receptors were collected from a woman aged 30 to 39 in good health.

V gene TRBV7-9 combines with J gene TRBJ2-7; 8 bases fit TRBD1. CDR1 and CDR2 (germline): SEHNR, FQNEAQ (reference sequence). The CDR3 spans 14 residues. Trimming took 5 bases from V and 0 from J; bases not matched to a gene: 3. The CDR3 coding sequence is TGTGCCAGCAGCCAACAGGGGGACTCCTACGAGCAGTACTTC. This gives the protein CASSQQGDSYEQYF.

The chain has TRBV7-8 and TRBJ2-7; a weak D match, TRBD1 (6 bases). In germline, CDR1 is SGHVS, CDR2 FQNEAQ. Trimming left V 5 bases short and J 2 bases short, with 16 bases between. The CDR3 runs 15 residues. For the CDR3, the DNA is TGTGCCAGCAGCCCTCGCCGGGACAAACCCTACGAGCAGTACTTC. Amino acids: CASSPRRDKPYEQYF.

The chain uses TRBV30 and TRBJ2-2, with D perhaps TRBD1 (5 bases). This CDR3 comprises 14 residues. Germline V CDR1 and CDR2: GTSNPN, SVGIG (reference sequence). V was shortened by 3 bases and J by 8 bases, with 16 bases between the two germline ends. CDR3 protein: CAWRSPGNGGELFF. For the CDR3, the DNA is TGTGCCTGGAGGTCCCCAGGGAATGGTGGGGAGCTGTTTTTT. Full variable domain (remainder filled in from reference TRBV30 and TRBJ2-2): SQTIHQWPATLVQPVGSPLSLECTVEGTSNPNLYWYRQAAGRGLQLLFYSVGIGQISSEVPQNLSASRPQDRQFILSSKKLLLSDSGFYLCAWRSPGNGGELFFGEGSRLTVL.

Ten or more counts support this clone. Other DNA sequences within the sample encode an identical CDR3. The CDR3 sequence is CSLGLAGGGSYNEQFF. The CDR3 DNA sequence: TGCAGCTTGGGACTAGCGGGAGGGGGCTCCTACAATGAGCAGTTCTTC. V is TRBV29-1 and J is TRBJ2-1; 16 nucleotides line up with TRBD2. The CDR3 spans 16 residues. Unmatched junction bases numbered 4, after V lost 8 bases and J lost 0 bases. Germline CDR1 reads SQVTM; CDR2 reads ANQGSEA.

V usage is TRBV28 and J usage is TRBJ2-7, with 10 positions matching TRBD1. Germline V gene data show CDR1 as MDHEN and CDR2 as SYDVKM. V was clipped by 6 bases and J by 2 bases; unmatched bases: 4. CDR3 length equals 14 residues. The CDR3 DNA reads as TGTGCCAGCAGGGGGACAGGGGCAACCTACGAGCAGTACTTC. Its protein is CASRGTGATYEQYF.

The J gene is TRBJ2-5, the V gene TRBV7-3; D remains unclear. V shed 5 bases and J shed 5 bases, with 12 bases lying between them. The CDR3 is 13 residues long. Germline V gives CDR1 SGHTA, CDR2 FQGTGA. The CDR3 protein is CASSRTVGETQYF. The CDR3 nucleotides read TGTGCCAGCAGCCGAACTGTGGGCGAGACCCAGTACTTC.

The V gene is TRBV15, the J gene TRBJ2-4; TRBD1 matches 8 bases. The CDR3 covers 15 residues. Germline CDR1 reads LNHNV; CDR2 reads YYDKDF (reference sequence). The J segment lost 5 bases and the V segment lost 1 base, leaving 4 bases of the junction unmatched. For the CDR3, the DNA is TGTGCCACCAGCAGAGGTGGGACAGGTGAAAACATTCAGTACTTC. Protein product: CATSRGGTGENIQYF.

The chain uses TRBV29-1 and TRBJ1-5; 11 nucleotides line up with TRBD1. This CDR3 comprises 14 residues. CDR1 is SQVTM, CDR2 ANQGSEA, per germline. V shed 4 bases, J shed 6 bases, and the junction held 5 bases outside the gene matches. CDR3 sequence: CSVVGQGAGQPQHF. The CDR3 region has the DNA TGCAGCGTTGTCGGACAGGGGGCCGGTCAGCCCCAGCATTTT.

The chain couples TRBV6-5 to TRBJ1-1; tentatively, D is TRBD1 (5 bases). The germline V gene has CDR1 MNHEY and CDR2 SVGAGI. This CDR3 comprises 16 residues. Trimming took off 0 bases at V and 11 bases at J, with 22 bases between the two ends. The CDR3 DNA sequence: TGTGCCAGCAGTTACTCGATCGGAGTAATAGGGGCGTTGGCTTTCTTT. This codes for CASSYSIGVIGALAFF.

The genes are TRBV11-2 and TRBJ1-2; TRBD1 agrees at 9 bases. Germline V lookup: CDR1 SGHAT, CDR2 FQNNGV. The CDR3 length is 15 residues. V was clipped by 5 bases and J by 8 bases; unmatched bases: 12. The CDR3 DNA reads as TGTGCCAGCAGCCCTCAGATACAGGGGGCGCGCGGCTACACCTTC. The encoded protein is CASSPQIQGARGYTF.